These T cell receptor beta chains were read from a single sample in a study of Graves' ophthalmopathy and Graves' hyperthyroidism. TCRdb re-derived calls from the multiplex PCR reads in MiXCR, one entry per CDR3 protein. Of approximately 330,000 distinct CDR3 sequences listed, roughly a sixth are singletons. Sequenced sample: peripheral blood. The receptor source for this set is an adult man with Graves' ophthalmopathy. Each CDR3 is given with its conserved first and last residue. Rows may omit the clone size; those that give it use once, few, many or a size class.

v_call clone_size cdr3_aa
TRBV5-1 many CASSLAGTYEQYF
TRBV15 few CATSLAGVPQETQYF
TRBV12-3/TRBV12-4 many CASSLAVGGGVETQYF
TRBV12-3/TRBV12-4 many CASSLVGLGNTIYF
TRBV15 many CATSREGGTGGYEQYF
TRBV5-1 many CASTLAGGPEQYF
TRBV9 many CASSVTGDSGNTIYF
TRBV6-2/TRBV6-3 many CASSYGGAKETQYF
TRBV11-2 - CASSLNRPVGIYGYNF
TRBV5-6 many CASSLVQVVDYGYTF
TRBV4-1 many CASSPAGGRRGTEAFF
TRBV6-1 - CASSEASSGNSYEQYF
TRBV5-1 many CASSLEGANTGELFF
TRBV27 many CASSYRRGLGAGELFF
TRBV19 many CASSTSGVLSTEAFF
TRBV5-5 many CASSLDGTETQYF
TRBV15 many CATKAGTALSSYNSPLHF
TRBV27 many CASTGQGALDEQFF
TRBV6-5 many CASSLRTGGYWNEQYF
TRBV6-1 many CATKYTPNTEAFF
TRBV12-3/TRBV12-4 many CASSRLGGPDTQYF
TRBV9 many CASSPRGQPYEQYF